The present T cell receptor (beta chain) was sequenced within a study of shared clonotypes between healthy human individuals. General study points: Larger richness was generally estimated for naive than memory subsets.

The sample holds a few counts of this clone. Antigen specificity is unknown. Profiling relied on immunoSEQ multiplex PCR, and the TCRdb table lists in-frame clones only, not all of them. The repertoire has some 660,000 clones, 73% of them found once; the top ten carry 1.5% to 2%. Germline CDR1 MNHEY, CDR2 SVGAGI. The CDR3 has 13 amino acids. V lost 5 bases, J lost 7 bases, and 12 bases lay in between. The TCR originated in a woman aged 25 to 39 in good health. J is TRBJ1-5 and V is TRBV6-5; D gene ambiguous. The specimen was memory CD4+ T cells sorted from blood. The sample's subset: CD45RA-negative fraction. DNA for the CDR3: TGTGCCAGCAGTCGATCATTGGGCCAGCCCCAGCATTTT. Its protein product is CASSRSLGQPQHF.